The sequence of this T cell receptor beta chain was determined in a study of CD8 T cells in Susac syndrome. Trimming left V 5 bases short and J 13 bases short, with 17 bases between. Germline V gene sequence: CDR1 SGHVS, CDR2 FQNEAQ. This CDR3 contains 12 residues. Healthy donors formed controls matched for age and sex. TEMRA cells were FACS-enriched, and CD8+ and CD4+ T cells were isolated negatively. Random hexamers were used to reverse transcribe roughly 0.45 to 1 ug of RNA. Amplification of TCR beta CDR3 across 54 Vbeta and 13 Jbeta was performed with immunoSEQ multiplex PCR. TCRdb redid the calling of the immunoSEQ multiplex PCR reads with MiXCR, one entry per CDR3 protein. Of some 160,000 distinct CDR3 sequences detected, 92% appear once; the ten largest clones hold around 0.075%.

Sequenced: CD4+ T cells from PBMCs. The chain joins TRBV7-8 to TRBJ1-2; weak D call: TRBD1 (6 bases). The TCR comes from a human donor in good health. CDR3 amino acids: CASSDPGGGGTF. The CDR3, as DNA: TGTGCCAGCAGCGACCCTGGGGGGGGCGGCACCTTC.